This T cell receptor (beta chain) was observed in a study of T cell responses to AZD1222 COVID-19 vaccine. Study as a whole: Pooled in the analysis were second doses at about 4 or about 12 weeks. Points from the study as a whole: With dominance at 160-218 and 743-854, vaccine-associated CD4 TCRs spanned spike. The study reported that nearly half of spike-specific TCRs target unmutated variant regions. The repertoires were collected only after the peak T cell response.

The method was immunoSEQ multiplex PCR; TCRdb's version includes in-frame clones alone and lacks a portion of them. The table has about 120,000 clones, approximately 83% seen once. In the case of this clone: Its cognate antigen is unknown.

Germline V gene lookup returns CDR1 SGHTA and CDR2 FQGTGA. The CDR3 contains 14 residues. V shed 4 bases, J shed 3 bases, and the junction held 2 bases outside the gene matches. J is TRBJ2-5 and V is TRBV7-3; 10 bases line up with TRBD2. The specimen comprised peripheral blood, sampled on day 0 of AZD1222 vaccination. This TCR was recovered from an adult in good health. Here the CDR3 DNA reads TGTGCCAGCAGCTCCGGACTAGCGGAAGAGACCCAGTACTTC. Protein sequence: CASSSGLAEETQYF.